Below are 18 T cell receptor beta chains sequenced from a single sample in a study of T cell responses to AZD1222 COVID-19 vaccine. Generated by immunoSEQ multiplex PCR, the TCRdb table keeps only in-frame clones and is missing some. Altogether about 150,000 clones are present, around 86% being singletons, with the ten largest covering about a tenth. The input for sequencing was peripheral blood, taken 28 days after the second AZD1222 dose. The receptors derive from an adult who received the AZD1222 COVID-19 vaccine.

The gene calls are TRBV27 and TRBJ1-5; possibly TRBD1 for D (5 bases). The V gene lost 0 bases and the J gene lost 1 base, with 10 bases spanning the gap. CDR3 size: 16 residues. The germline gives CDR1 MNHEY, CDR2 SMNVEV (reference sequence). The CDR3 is CASSLSWAGSNQPQHF. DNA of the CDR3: TGTGCCAGCAGTTTATCTTGGGCAGGGAGCAATCAGCCCCAGCATTTT.

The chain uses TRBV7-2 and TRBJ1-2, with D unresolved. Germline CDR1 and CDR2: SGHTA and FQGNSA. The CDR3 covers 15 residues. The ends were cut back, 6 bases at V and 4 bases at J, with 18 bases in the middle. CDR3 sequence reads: CASRERHARPYGYTF. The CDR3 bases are TGTGCCAGCAGGGAACGACACGCACGTCCCTATGGCTACACCTTC. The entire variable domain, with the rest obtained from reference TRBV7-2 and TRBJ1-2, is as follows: GAGVSQSPSNKVTEKGKDVELRCDPISGHTALYWYRQSLGQGLEFLIYFQGNSAPDKSGLPSDRFSAERTGGSVSTLTIQRTQQEDSAVYLCASRERHARPYGYTFGSGTRLTVV.

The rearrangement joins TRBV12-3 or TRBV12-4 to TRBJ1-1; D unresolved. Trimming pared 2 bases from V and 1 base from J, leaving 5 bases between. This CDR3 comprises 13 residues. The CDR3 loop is CASSLLENTEAFF. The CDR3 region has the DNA TGTGCCAGCAGTTTATTGGAGAACACTGAAGCTTTCTTT.

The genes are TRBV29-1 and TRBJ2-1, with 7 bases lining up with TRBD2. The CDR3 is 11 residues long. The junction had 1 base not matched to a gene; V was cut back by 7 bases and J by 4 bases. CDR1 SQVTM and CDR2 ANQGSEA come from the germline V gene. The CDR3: CSASGYNEQFF. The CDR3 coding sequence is TGCAGCGCTAGCGGTTACAATGAGCAGTTCTTC.

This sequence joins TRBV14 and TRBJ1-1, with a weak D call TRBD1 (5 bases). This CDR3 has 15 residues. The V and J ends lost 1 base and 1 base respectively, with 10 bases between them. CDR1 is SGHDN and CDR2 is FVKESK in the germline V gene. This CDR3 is CASSQGQGWNTEAFF. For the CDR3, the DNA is TGTGCCAGCAGCCAAGGGCAGGGCTGGAACACTGAAGCTTTCTTT.

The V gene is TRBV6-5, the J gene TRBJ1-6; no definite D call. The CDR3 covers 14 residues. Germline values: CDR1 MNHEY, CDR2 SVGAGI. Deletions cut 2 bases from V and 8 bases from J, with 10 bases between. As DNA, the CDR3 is TGTGCCAGCAGTTACGACGGGGTATATTCACCCCTCCACTTT. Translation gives CASSYDGVYSPLHF.

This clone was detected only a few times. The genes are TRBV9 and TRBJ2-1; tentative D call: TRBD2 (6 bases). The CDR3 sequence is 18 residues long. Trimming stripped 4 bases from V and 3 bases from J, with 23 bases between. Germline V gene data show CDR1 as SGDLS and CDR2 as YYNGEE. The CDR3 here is CASSSYLLGSGGYNEQFF. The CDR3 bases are TGTGCCAGCAGCTCCTATCTCCTCGGGAGTGGGGGCTACAATGAGCAGTTCTTC. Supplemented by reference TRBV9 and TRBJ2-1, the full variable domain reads DSGVTQTPKHLITATGQRVTLRCSPRSGDLSVYWYQQSLDQGLQFLIQYYNGEERAKGNILERFSAQQFPDLHSELNLSSLELGDSALYFCASSSYLLGSGGYNEQFFGPGTRLTVL.

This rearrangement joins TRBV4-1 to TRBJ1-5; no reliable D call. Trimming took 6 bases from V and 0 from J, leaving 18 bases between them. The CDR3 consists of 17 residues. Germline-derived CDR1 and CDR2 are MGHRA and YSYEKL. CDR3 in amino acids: CASSESGKDYSNQPQHF. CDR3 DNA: TGCGCCAGCAGTGAGTCCGGAAAGGACTATAGCAATCAGCCCCAGCATTTT.

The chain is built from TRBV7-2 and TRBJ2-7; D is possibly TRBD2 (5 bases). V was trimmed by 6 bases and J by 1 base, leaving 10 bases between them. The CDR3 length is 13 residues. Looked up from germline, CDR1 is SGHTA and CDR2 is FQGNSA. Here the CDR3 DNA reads TGTGCCAGCAGTCCTAGGACTTCCTACGAGCAGTACTTC. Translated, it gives CASSPRTSYEQYF.

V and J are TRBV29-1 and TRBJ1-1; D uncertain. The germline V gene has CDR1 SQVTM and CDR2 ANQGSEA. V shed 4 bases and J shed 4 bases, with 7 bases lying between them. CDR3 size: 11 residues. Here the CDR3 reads CSVGRPTEAFF. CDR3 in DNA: TGCAGCGTTGGGCGGCCCACTGAAGCTTTCTTT.

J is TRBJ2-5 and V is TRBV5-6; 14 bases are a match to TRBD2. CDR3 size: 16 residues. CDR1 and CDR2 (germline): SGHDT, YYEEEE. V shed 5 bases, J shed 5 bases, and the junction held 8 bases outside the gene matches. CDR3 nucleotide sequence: TGTGCCAGCAGTCAGACTAGCGGGAGGGTCCAGGAGACCCAGTACTTC. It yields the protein CASSQTSGRVQETQYF.

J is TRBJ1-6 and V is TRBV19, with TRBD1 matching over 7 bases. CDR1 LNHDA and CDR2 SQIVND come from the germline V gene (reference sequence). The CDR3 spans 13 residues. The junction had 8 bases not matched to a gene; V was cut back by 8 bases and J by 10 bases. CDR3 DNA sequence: TGTGCCAGTGAAAGACAGGGCGAATCACCCCTCCACTTT. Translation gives CASERQGESPLHF. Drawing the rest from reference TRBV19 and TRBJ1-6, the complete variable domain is DGGITQSPKYLFRKEGQNVTLSCEQNLNHDAMYWYRQDPGQGLRLIYYSQIVNDFQKGDIAEGYSVSREKKESFPLTVTSAQKNPTAFYLCASERQGESPLHFGNGTRLTVT.

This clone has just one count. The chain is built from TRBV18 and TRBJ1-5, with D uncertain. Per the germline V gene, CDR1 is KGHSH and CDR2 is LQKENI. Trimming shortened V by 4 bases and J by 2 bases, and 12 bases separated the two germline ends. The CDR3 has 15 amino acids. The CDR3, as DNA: TGTGCCAGCTCACAAGAGAGCGGGGGCAATCAGCCCCAGCATTTT. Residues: CASSQESGGNQPQHF.

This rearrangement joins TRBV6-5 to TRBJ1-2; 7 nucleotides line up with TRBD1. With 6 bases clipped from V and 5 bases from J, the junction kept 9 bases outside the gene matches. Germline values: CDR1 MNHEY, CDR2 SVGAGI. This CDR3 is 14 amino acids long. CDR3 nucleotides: TGTGCCAGCAGGGTATCAGGGGGGGCTTATGGCTACACCTTC. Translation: CASRVSGGAYGYTF.

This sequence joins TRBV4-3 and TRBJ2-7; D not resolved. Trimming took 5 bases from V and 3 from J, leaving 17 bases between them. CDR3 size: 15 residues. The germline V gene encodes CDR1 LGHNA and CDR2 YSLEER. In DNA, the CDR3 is TGCGCCAGCAGCTCCCCTCATTGCCCAAACTACGAGCAGTACTTC. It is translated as CASSSPHCPNYEQYF.

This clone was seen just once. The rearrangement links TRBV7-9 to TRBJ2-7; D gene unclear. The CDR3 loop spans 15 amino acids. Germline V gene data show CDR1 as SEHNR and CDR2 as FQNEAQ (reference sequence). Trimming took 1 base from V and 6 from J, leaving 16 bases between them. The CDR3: CASSLDFGRSSEQYF. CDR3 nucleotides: TGTGCCAGCAGCTTAGATTTTGGGCGGAGCAGCGAGCAGTACTTC.

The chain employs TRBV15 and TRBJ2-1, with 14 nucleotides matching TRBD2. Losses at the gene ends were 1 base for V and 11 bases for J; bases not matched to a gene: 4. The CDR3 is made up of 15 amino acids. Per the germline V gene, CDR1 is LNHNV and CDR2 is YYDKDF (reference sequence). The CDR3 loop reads CATSRVGTSGSKQFF. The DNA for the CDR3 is TGTGCCACCAGCAGAGTGGGGACTAGCGGGAGTAAGCAGTTCTTC.

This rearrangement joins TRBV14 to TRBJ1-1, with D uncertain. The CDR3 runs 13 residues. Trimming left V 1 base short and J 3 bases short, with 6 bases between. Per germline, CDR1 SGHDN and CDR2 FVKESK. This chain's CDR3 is CASSQAEYTEAFF. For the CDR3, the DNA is TGTGCCAGCAGCCAAGCCGAGTACACTGAAGCTTTCTTT.